This TCR beta chain was sequenced for a study of technical replicates of blood from a handful of donors (dated by TCRdb to 2016 to 2017). Libraries came from the immunoSEQ multiplex PCR assay. TCRdb mirrors the immuneACCESS table, restricted to in-frame sequences. Some clones are absent from its copies; in checked studies, under half trace to an unresolved V gene, and the reason for the others is unknown. The sample includes more than 75,000 clones, with about 94% observed a single time. Roughly 0.26% of the sample goes to the ten largest clones. Trimmed from V: 1 base; trimmed from J: 0 bases; junction bases lacking a gene match: 8. Taken from the germline V gene, the CDR1 and CDR2 loops are SGHVS and FQNEAQ. The CDR3 holds 18 amino acids from the cysteine to the phenylalanine. Only the CDR3 DNA is retained, 54 bases long and in frame from the first base. On this clone: No cognate antigen has been identified for it. The record has no base qualities; no much larger clone is one base away.

This receptor was identified in a human donor in good health. The chain was built from TRBV7-8 and TRBJ2-3, with TRBD2 matching 9 junction bases. Specimen: T cells isolated from PBMCs. The DNA sequence is given as TGTGCCAGCAGCTTAGAAGAGAGCCTAGCGGGGAGCACAGATACGCAGTATTTT. This gives the protein CASSLEESLAGSTDTQYF.